This T cell receptor beta chain is drawn from a study of CD8+CD57+ T cells in acquired aplastic anemia. This CDR3 has 11 residues. V was cut by 4 bases and J by 3 bases, with 4 bases left in between. Genomic DNA served as template for TCR beta VDJ and CDR3 profiling. TCRdb reanalysed the reads using MiXCR and keeps one entry per CDR3 protein. The data contain about 150,000 distinct CDR3 sequences, about 48% of them singletons. This clonotype came up once. Sequencing involved patients with CD8+CD57+ cell expansion previously shown by flow cytometry. The patients, all of them, had severe acquired aplastic anemia.

Sequencing used sorted CD4+, CD8+, or CD8+CD57+ T cells (not recorded which) from PBMCs. This sequence joins TRBV12-3 or TRBV12-4 and TRBJ2-7; D is unclear. The TCR was taken from a human donor with aplastic anemia. The CDR3 here is CASSSFYEQYF. The DNA of the CDR3 is TGTGCCAGCAGTTCGTTCTACGAGCAGTACTTC.